This TCR beta chain was recorded in a study of PD-L1 blockade in urothelial cancer. Using immunoSEQ multiplex PCR, the repertoire was profiled, and TCRdb retains in-frame clones only, with some absent. The sample records some 60,000 clones, just over 85% being singletons. The CDR3 loop spans 15 amino acids. CDR1 SGHRS and CDR2 YFSETQ come from the germline V gene. Trimming at V came to 3 bases and at J to 2 bases, leaving 5 bases not matched to a gene. Locally advanced or metastatic urothelial carcinoma affected the patients. Every patient provided from 1 to 8 samples, collected pretreatment and on-treatment.

The chain couples TRBV5-1 to TRBJ2-5; 9 nucleotides match TRBD2. The source is a man aged 50-60 years with urothelial cancer. The sample in question was PBMCs, obtained around atezolizumab (anti-PD-L1) treatment. The CDR3 DNA reads as TGCGCCAGCAGCTGGACGACTAGCGGACAAGAGACCCAGTACTTC. Translation gives CASSWTTSGQETQYF.